A selection of T cell receptor beta chains follows, all from one sample in a study of technical replicates of blood from a few donors. Method: immunoSEQ multiplex PCR; TCRdb's copy keeps in-frame clones and lacks some. The table lists 75,000 to 95,000 clones, about nine tenths of them singletons. Input material: T cells isolated from PBMCs. These receptors originate from a human donor in good health. CDR3s include the opening cysteine and the closing phenylalanine or tryptophan. D genes are given only for firm matches. Some rows mark clone size as missing; the rest say once, few, many or name a class of expanded clone.

d_gene: TRBD1
v_gene: TRBV7-3
abundance: -
j_gene: TRBJ2-2
CDR3aa: CASSRGQGVSGELFF
CDR3nt: TGTGCCAGCAGCCGGGGACAGGGGGTATCCGGGGAGCTGTTTTTT

d_gene: -
v_gene: TRBV6-4
abundance: -
j_gene: TRBJ2-1
CDR3aa: CASSVASLRSNEQFF
CDR3nt: TGTGCCAGCAGTGTGGCTTCTTTAAGGAGCAATGAGCAGTTCTTC

d_gene: -
v_gene: TRBV5-1
abundance: -
j_gene: TRBJ2-3
CDR3aa: CASSTGATDTQYF
CDR3nt: TGCGCCAGCAGCACCGGAGCCACCGATACGCAGTATTTT

d_gene: -
v_gene: TRBV7-8
abundance: few
j_gene: TRBJ2-3
CDR3aa: CASSLGPLVASTDTQYF
CDR3nt: TGTGCCAGCAGCTTAGGACCCCTAGTAGCTAGCACAGATACGCAGTATTTT

d_gene: TRBD2
v_gene: TRBV6-6
abundance: -
j_gene: TRBJ2-7
CDR3aa: CASSYSGREQYF
CDR3nt: TGTGCCAGCAGTTACTCCGGGAGGGAGCAGTACTTC

d_gene: -
v_gene: TRBV7-3
abundance: -
j_gene: TRBJ1-2
CDR3aa: CASSPGPLRGYTF
CDR3nt: TGTGCCAGCAGCCCAGGGCCCCTGCGGGGCTACACCTTC

d_gene: -
v_gene: TRBV6-1
abundance: -
j_gene: TRBJ2-7
CDR3aa: CASSVQGFSYEQYF
CDR3nt: TGTGCCAGCAGTGTGCAGGGATTCTCCTACGAGCAGTACTTC

d_gene: -
v_gene: TRBV19
abundance: -
j_gene: TRBJ2-3
CDR3aa: CASSIAGGQTSTDTQYF
CDR3nt: TGTGCCAGTAGTATAGCAGGGGGGCAAACTAGCACAGATACGCAGTATTTT

d_gene: TRBD2
v_gene: TRBV5-4
abundance: -
j_gene: TRBJ2-7
CDR3aa: CASSGEGSPYEQYF
CDR3nt: TGTGCCAGCAGCGGGGAGGGAAGCCCCTACGAGCAGTACTTC

d_gene: TRBD2
v_gene: TRBV9
abundance: -
j_gene: TRBJ2-7
CDR3aa: CASSLGLAGVSSSYEQYF
CDR3nt: TGTGCCAGCAGCCTTGGACTAGCGGGAGTGTCCTCATCCTACGAGCAGTACTTC

d_gene: TRBD2
v_gene: TRBV6-4
abundance: -
j_gene: TRBJ2-1
CDR3aa: CASSVLAGGYNEQFF
CDR3nt: TGTGCCAGCAGTGTATTAGCGGGGGGGTACAATGAGCAGTTCTTC

d_gene: TRBD2
v_gene: TRBV5-1
abundance: once
j_gene: TRBJ2-5
CDR3aa: CASSLALGTSGQETQYF
CDR3nt: TGCGCCAGCAGCTTGGCCTTGGGGACTAGCGGCCAAGAGACCCAGTACTTC

d_gene: -
v_gene: TRBV4-1
abundance: -
j_gene: TRBJ1-5
CDR3aa: CASSSIFRQDLGNQPQHF
CDR3nt: TGCGCCAGCAGCTCTATATTCCGACAGGATCTCGGGAATCAGCCCCAGCATTTT

d_gene: TRBD1
v_gene: TRBV10-3
abundance: -
j_gene: TRBJ1-5
CDR3aa: CAISETKQGTNQPQHF
CDR3nt: TGTGCCATCAGTGAGACAAAACAGGGGACGAATCAGCCCCAGCATTTT

d_gene: -
v_gene: TRBV18
abundance: -
j_gene: TRBJ1-5
CDR3aa: CASSPAPDQPQHF
CDR3nt: TGTGCCAGCTCACCAGCCCCGGATCAGCCCCAGCATTTT

d_gene: TRBD2
v_gene: TRBV7-9
abundance: -
j_gene: TRBJ2-1
CDR3aa: CASINSGGPRSWQFF
CDR3nt: TGTGCCAGCATCAATAGCGGGGGGCCTCGGTCATGGCAGTTCTTC

d_gene: -
v_gene: TRBV30
abundance: -
j_gene: TRBJ1-6
CDR3aa: CAWMGRGWYNSPLHF
CDR3nt: TGTGCCTGGATGGGCCGGGGTTGGTATAATTCACCCCTCCACTTT

d_gene: TRBD2
v_gene: TRBV7-7
abundance: -
j_gene: TRBJ2-1
CDR3aa: CASSRGDNEQFF
CDR3nt: TGTGCTAGCAGCCGGGGGGACAATGAGCAGTTCTTC

d_gene: -
v_gene: TRBV25-1
abundance: -
j_gene: TRBJ2-7
CDR3aa: CASSELYYEQYF
CDR3nt: TGTGCCAGCAGTGAATTGTACTACGAGCAGTACTTC

d_gene: -
v_gene: TRBV28
abundance: -
j_gene: TRBJ1-1
CDR3aa: CASSFWGPNTEAFF
CDR3nt: TGTGCCAGCAGTTTTTGGGGCCCAAACACTGAAGCTTTCTTT

d_gene: TRBD1
v_gene: TRBV6-1
abundance: -
j_gene: TRBJ1-2
CDR3aa: CASSHGGTDYGYTF
CDR3nt: TGTGCCAGCAGTCATGGGGGGACAGACTATGGCTACACCTTC

d_gene: -
v_gene: TRBV2
abundance: -
j_gene: TRBJ1-2
CDR3aa: CASSEGQGYTF
CDR3nt: TGTGCCAGCAGTGAAGGGCAGGGCTACACCTTC

d_gene: TRBD1
v_gene: TRBV19
abundance: -
j_gene: TRBJ2-2
CDR3aa: CASSRGTGALFANTGELFF
CDR3nt: TGTGCCAGTAGTAGAGGGACAGGGGCTTTGTTCGCGAACACCGGGGAGCTGTTTTTT

d_gene: TRBD1
v_gene: TRBV7-6
abundance: -
j_gene: TRBJ2-3
CDR3aa: CASGTGTSTDTQYF
CDR3nt: TGTGCCAGCGGGACAGGGACCAGCACAGATACGCAGTATTTT

d_gene: TRBD1
v_gene: TRBV25-1
abundance: -
j_gene: TRBJ2-2
CDR3aa: CASSRTGNTGELFF
CDR3nt: TGTGCCAGCAGTCGGACAGGGAACACCGGGGAGCTGTTTTTT

d_gene: -
v_gene: TRBV9
abundance: -
j_gene: TRBJ1-5
CDR3aa: CASSQSGGGNQPQHF
CDR3nt: TGTGCCAGCAGCCAAAGTGGGGGGGGGAATCAGCCCCAGCATTTT

d_gene: TRBD1
v_gene: TRBV7-8
abundance: -
j_gene: TRBJ2-1
CDR3aa: CASSIDRADEQFF
CDR3nt: TGTGCCAGCAGCATAGACAGGGCCGATGAGCAGTTCTTC